The clone carrying this TCR beta chain appeared many times. Its antigen is not known. At the deep level, the assay was run. Sequencing of unsorted PBMC DNA was carried out using ten immunoSEQ deep assay plates. TCRdb's table, derived via immunoSEQ multiplex PCR, lists solely in-frame clones and lacks some. The table has fewer than 600,000 clones, roughly 77% seen once. This sample is drawn from a study of shared clonotypes between healthy human individuals. Study-wide results and caveats: Genetic and exposure-history diversity was limited by the small donor number.

The CDR3 runs 14 residues. Germline assignment: CDR1 MNHNS and CDR2 SASEGT. Trimming stripped 4 bases from V and 6 bases from J, with 13 bases between. Donors included only healthy HIV-negative adults lacking recent acute infections or vaccinations. This TCR was sampled from a woman aged 40 to 50 in good health. Some clones in this sample may be carry-over from other donors' samples. Sequenced: PBMCs. J is TRBJ1-5 and V is TRBV6-1, with D hard to call. The chain's CDR3 is CASSGAPDVQPQHF. The CDR3 bases are TGTGCCAGCAGTGGAGCGCCGGACGTTCAGCCCCAGCATTTT.